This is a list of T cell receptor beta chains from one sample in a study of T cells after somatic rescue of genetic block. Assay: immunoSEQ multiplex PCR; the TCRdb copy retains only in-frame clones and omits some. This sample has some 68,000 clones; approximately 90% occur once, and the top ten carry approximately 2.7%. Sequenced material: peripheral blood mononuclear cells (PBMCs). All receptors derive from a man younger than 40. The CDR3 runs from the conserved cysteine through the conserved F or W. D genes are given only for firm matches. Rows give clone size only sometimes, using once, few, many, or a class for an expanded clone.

CDR3nt: TGTGCCAGCAGCGGAACAGGGTTTAGTACAGATACGCAGTATTTT
CDR3aa: CASSGTGFSTDTQYF
d_gene: -
j_gene: TRBJ2-3
v_gene: TRBV9
abundance: once

CDR3nt: TGTGCCATCAGTGAGTTAGAGACAGGGAAGACTGAAGCTTTCTTT
CDR3aa: CAISELETGKTEAFF
d_gene: TRBD1
j_gene: TRBJ1-1
v_gene: TRBV10-3
abundance: -

CDR3nt: TGTGCCAGTAGGGCCCCGGGGAGTCAAGAGACCCAGTACTTC
CDR3aa: CASRAPGSQETQYF
d_gene: -
j_gene: TRBJ2-5
v_gene: TRBV19
abundance: -

CDR3nt: TGTGCCAGCAATGAGCGGGGAGACCGCTACAATGAGCAGTTCTTC
CDR3aa: CASNERGDRYNEQFF
d_gene: TRBD2
j_gene: TRBJ2-1
v_gene: TRBV5-4
abundance: -

CDR3nt: TGTGCCAGCAGTGATGCGGCAAGCACAGATACGCAGTATTTT
CDR3aa: CASSDAASTDTQYF
d_gene: -
j_gene: TRBJ2-3
v_gene: TRBV25-1
abundance: -

CDR3nt: TGTGCCTGGAGTCACCAACAGGGCTACAATGAGCAGTTCTTC
CDR3aa: CAWSHQQGYNEQFF
d_gene: -
j_gene: TRBJ2-1
v_gene: TRBV30
abundance: -

CDR3nt: TGTGCCAGCAGCCCCCGTGGGGGGGACTCTGGAAACACCATATATTTT
CDR3aa: CASSPRGGDSGNTIYF
d_gene: -
j_gene: TRBJ1-3
v_gene: TRBV7-9
abundance: -

CDR3nt: TGTGCCAGCAGCTTAGAGGCAGGATCTGGATATGGCTACACCTTC
CDR3aa: CASSLEAGSGYGYTF
d_gene: -
j_gene: TRBJ1-2
v_gene: TRBV7-2
abundance: -

CDR3nt: TGCGCCAGCAGCTTGCGCCAGGGTGGGACTGAAAAACTGTTTTTT
CDR3aa: CASSLRQGGTEKLFF
d_gene: -
j_gene: TRBJ1-4
v_gene: TRBV5-1
abundance: -

CDR3nt: TGTGCCTGGAGTCCTTACAGCTTCCGGCTCGGGCAAGAGACCCAGTACTTC
CDR3aa: CAWSPYSFRLGQETQYF
d_gene: -
j_gene: TRBJ2-5
v_gene: TRBV30
abundance: -

CDR3nt: TGTGCCAGCAGCTTGACAGGCTCCTACAATGAGCAGTTCTTC
CDR3aa: CASSLTGSYNEQFF
d_gene: -
j_gene: TRBJ2-1
v_gene: TRBV5-6
abundance: -

CDR3nt: TGTGCCAGCAGTTACTCCTCCCGACAGCGAGCCTATGGCTACACCTTC
CDR3aa: CASSYSSRQRAYGYTF
d_gene: -
j_gene: TRBJ1-2
v_gene: TRBV6-5
abundance: -

CDR3nt: TGCGCCAGCAGCCAATCTATACGGGAGCCGTGGAATGAGCAGTTCTTC
CDR3aa: CASSQSIREPWNEQFF
d_gene: -
j_gene: TRBJ2-1
v_gene: TRBV4-1
abundance: -

CDR3nt: TGTGCCAGCAGCGTAGATTCCGGCCTCTATGGCTACACCTTC
CDR3aa: CASSVDSGLYGYTF
d_gene: -
j_gene: TRBJ1-2
v_gene: TRBV9
abundance: -

CDR3nt: TGTGCCAGCACGGGCGCCCCTCCCGGGGAGCTGTTTTTT
CDR3aa: CASTGAPPGELFF
d_gene: -
j_gene: TRBJ2-2
v_gene: TRBV2
abundance: -

CDR3nt: TGTGCCAGCAGCTTGAGATCTGCCGGTGGGCCTCCTGGGGCCAACGTCCTGACTTTC
CDR3aa: CASSLRSAGGPPGANVLTF
d_gene: -
j_gene: TRBJ2-6
v_gene: TRBV7-3
abundance: -

CDR3nt: TGTGCCAGCAGCTTAAACCCCCCCTACGAGCAGTACTTC
CDR3aa: CASSLNPPYEQYF
d_gene: -
j_gene: TRBJ2-7
v_gene: TRBV11-2
abundance: -

CDR3nt: TGTGCCAGCAGTTCCCAGAATCAGCCCCAGCATTTT
CDR3aa: CASSSQNQPQHF
d_gene: -
j_gene: TRBJ1-5
v_gene: TRBV28
abundance: once

CDR3nt: TGCGCCAGCAGTGAGTCCGGACAGGGAGGCGAGCAGTACTTC
CDR3aa: CASSESGQGGEQYF
d_gene: TRBD1
j_gene: TRBJ2-7
v_gene: TRBV10-2
abundance: -

CDR3nt: TGTGCCAGCAGTCAAGGGATCGCGGGGGGCGAGCAGTACTTC
CDR3aa: CASSQGIAGGEQYF
d_gene: TRBD2
j_gene: TRBJ2-7
v_gene: TRBV14
abundance: -

CDR3nt: TGCGCCAGCAGTGACTACAGGGGCAGGAACACTGAAGCTTTCTTT
CDR3aa: CASSDYRGRNTEAFF
d_gene: TRBD1
j_gene: TRBJ1-1
v_gene: TRBV10-1
abundance: -

CDR3nt: TGTGCCAGCAGTCCTCGGGGTGGTACCAACTATGGCTACACCTTC
CDR3aa: CASSPRGGTNYGYTF
d_gene: -
j_gene: TRBJ1-2
v_gene: TRBV6-5
abundance: -

CDR3nt: TGTGCCAGCAGACCGACAGGCCTCACAGATACGCAGTATTTT
CDR3aa: CASRPTGLTDTQYF
d_gene: -
j_gene: TRBJ2-3
v_gene: TRBV2
abundance: -

CDR3nt: TGTGCCAGCAGCTTGGACTGGGATCCCTACGAGCAGTACTTC
CDR3aa: CASSLDWDPYEQYF
d_gene: -
j_gene: TRBJ2-7
v_gene: TRBV5-4
abundance: -

CDR3nt: TGTGCCAGCAGAGAATCAGGGGGCGCTGGGTATTTT
CDR3aa: CASRESGGAGYF
d_gene: TRBD1
j_gene: TRBJ2-3
v_gene: TRBV28
abundance: -

CDR3nt: TGTGCCAGCAGCTCGACGACTAGCGGGAGAGACATTCAGTACTTC
CDR3aa: CASSSTTSGRDIQYF
d_gene: TRBD2
j_gene: TRBJ2-4
v_gene: TRBV5-4
abundance: once

CDR3nt: TGTGCCAGCAGTGAAGCCTGGGGGAACACCGGGGAGCTGTTTTTT
CDR3aa: CASSEAWGNTGELFF
d_gene: -
j_gene: TRBJ2-2
v_gene: TRBV6-1
abundance: -

CDR3nt: TGTGCCAGCCAGGGGGTCACGAACACTGAAGCTTTCTTT
CDR3aa: CASQGVTNTEAFF
d_gene: TRBD1
j_gene: TRBJ1-1
v_gene: TRBV25-1
abundance: few

CDR3nt: TGTGCCACCAGCAGAGCGGACGGAAACTATGGCTACACCTTC
CDR3aa: CATSRADGNYGYTF
d_gene: -
j_gene: TRBJ1-2
v_gene: TRBV15
abundance: -

CDR3nt: TGTGCCAGCAGCTTATATCTGCAGGGGGCAATTGGCTACACCTTC
CDR3aa: CASSLYLQGAIGYTF
d_gene: TRBD1
j_gene: TRBJ1-2
v_gene: TRBV7-2
abundance: -